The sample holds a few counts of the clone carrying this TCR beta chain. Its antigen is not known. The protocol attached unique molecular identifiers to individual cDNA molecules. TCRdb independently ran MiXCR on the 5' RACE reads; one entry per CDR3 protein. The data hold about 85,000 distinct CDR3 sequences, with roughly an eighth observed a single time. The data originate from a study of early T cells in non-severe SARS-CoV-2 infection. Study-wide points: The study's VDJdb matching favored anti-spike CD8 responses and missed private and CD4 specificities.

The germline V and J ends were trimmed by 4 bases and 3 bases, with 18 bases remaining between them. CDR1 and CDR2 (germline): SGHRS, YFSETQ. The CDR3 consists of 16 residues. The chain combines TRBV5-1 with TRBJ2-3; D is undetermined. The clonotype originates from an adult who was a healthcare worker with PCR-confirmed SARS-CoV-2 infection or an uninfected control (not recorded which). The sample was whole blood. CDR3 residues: CASSPTYFSLTDTQYF. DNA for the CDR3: TGCGCCAGCAGCCCAACGTACTTTAGTCTGACAGATACGCAGTATTTT.